This TCR beta chain appears in the sequencing data of a study of blood T cells in healthy people across ages. Study overall: Capture by template switching was about one barcoded beta molecule per two T cells.

Points from the study as a whole: Diversity estimates drawn from one million T cells were deemed underestimates.

It was with a sample-barcoded 5' primer and a J-beta primer mix that a second PCR of roughly 7 to 12 cycles was run. Using its own MiXCR run on the 5' RACE reads, TCRdb lists one record per CDR3 protein. In the table there are 1.5 million to 2 million distinct CDR3 sequences, approximately 40% of which are singletons. The V end was cut by 4 bases, the J end by 11 bases, with 23 bases between. In germline, CDR1 is KGHDR, CDR2 SFDVKD. This CDR3 comprises 16 residues. This clonotype was counted a single time. Its cognate antigen is unknown. This chain joins TRBV24-1 and TRBJ2-1; D could derive from TRBD1 or TRBD2 (6 bases each). The receptor was isolated from a human donor in good health. The sample comprised blood. CDR3 sequence (DNA): TGTGCCACCAGTGACCCTGGGACAACAACGGGACTCCAGCAGTTCTTC. Encoded protein: CATSDPGTTTGLQQFF.